Below, 29 T cell receptor beta chains from the same sample are listed, as sequenced in a study of CD8 T cells in ankylosing spondylitis (dated by TCRdb to 2017 to 2019). Receptors were amplified or captured by 5' RACE. TCRdb names Illumina HiSeq 2500 as the instrument used. TCRdb reworked the public reads: Q25 trimming with fastp, MiXCR clone assembly, productive beta chains retained. Each entry merges the rows of one CDR3 protein and shows their most common DNA and genes. Counted in this sample were 200,000 to 250,000 distinct CDR3 sequences; 25% to 30% of them appeared once. The ten most abundant clones make up roughly 6.7% of the sample. Sequencing was carried out using blood, either unsorted or a sorted T cell fraction (not recorded which). The receptors originated from a male donor with ankylosing spondylitis or in good health (not recorded which).

In its sample, this clonotype was seen a few times. The chain couples TRBV5-5 to TRBJ2-1; 8 bases map to TRBD2. CDR3 length: 13 residues. Germline CDR1 and CDR2: SGHKS and YYEKEE (reference sequence). Trimming cost V 0 bases and J 9 bases; bases outside gene matches: 2. This CDR3 is CASSLDGRGEQFF. The CDR3 DNA follows: TGTGCCAGCAGCTTGGACGGGAGGGGTGAGCAGTTCTTC. Drawing the rest from reference TRBV5-5 and TRBJ2-1, the complete variable domain is DAGVTQSPTHLIKTRGQQVTLRCSPISGHKSVSWYQQVLGQGPQFIFQYYEKEERGRGNFPDRFSARQFPNYSSELNVNALLLGDSALYLCASSLDGRGEQFFGPGTRLTVL.

This clonotype was recorded many times. The gene calls are TRBV7-2 and TRBJ2-5; no firm D call. The CDR3 loop spans 13 amino acids. From germline, CDR1 is SGHTA and CDR2 FQGNSA. Trimming removed 1 base from V and 4 bases from J, with 7 bases in between. The CDR3 protein is CASSLVRSETQYF. The CDR3 DNA reads as TGTGCCAGCAGCTTAGTGAGGTCAGAGACCCAGTACTTC.

This clonotype was seen many times. The rearrangement links TRBV10-3 to TRBJ1-1, with TRBD1 identical over 7 bases. The CDR3 is made up of 16 amino acids. V dropped 2 bases and J dropped 2; count of bases not matched to a gene: 8. Germline V gene data show CDR1 as ENHRY and CDR2 as SYGVKD. CDR3 residues: CAISEPTGAGNTEAFF. The CDR3 DNA follows: TGTGCCATCAGTGAGCCCACAGGGGCAGGTAACACTGAAGCTTTCTTT.

J is TRBJ2-5 and V is TRBV20-1; D unclear. The CDR3 extends over 13 amino acids. Germline V CDR1 and CDR2: DFQATT, SNEGSKA (reference sequence). Trimming removed 6 bases at V and 4 bases at J, with 15 bases between. CDR3 sequence: CSAETPGGETQYF. CDR3 nucleotide sequence: TGCAGTGCCGAGACCCCGGGTGGAGAGACCCAGTACTTC.

This clonotype was seen many times. The chain recombines TRBV5-1 with TRBJ2-7; D may match TRBD1 or TRBD2 (6 bases each). Trimming pared 0 bases from V and 1 base from J, leaving 8 bases between. This CDR3 region has 14 residues. CDR1 SGHRS and CDR2 YFSETQ come from the germline V gene. CDR3 sequence reads: CASSLEGGSYEQYF. CDR3 DNA sequence: TGCGCCAGCAGCTTGGAGGGGGGATCCTACGAGCAGTACTTC. Together with reference TRBV5-1 and TRBJ2-7, the CDR3 gives the full variable domain: KAGVTQTPRYLIKTRGQQVTLSCSPISGHRSVSWYQQTPGQGLQFLFEYFSETQRNKGNFPGRFSGRQFSNSRSEMNVSTLELGDSALYLCASSLEGGSYEQYFGPGTRLTVT.

The rearrangement links TRBV20-1 to TRBJ2-1; D is uncertain. Trimming removed 2 bases at V and 1 base at J, with 9 bases between. CDR3 length: 14 amino acids. CDR1 is DFQATT and CDR2 is SNEGSKA in the germline V gene (reference sequence). CDR3: CSARPRASYNEQFF. CDR3 nucleotide sequence: TGCAGTGCTAGACCAAGGGCTTCCTACAATGAGCAGTTCTTC.

This chain uses TRBV9 with TRBJ2-3; 9 bases line up with TRBD1. The ends lost 6 bases at V and 5 bases at J; junction bases unmatched: 7. In germline, CDR1 is SGDLS, CDR2 YYNGEE. The CDR3 spans 14 residues. The CDR3 spells CASTTLDRGDTQYF. DNA of the CDR3: TGTGCCAGCACCACCCTGGACAGGGGAGATACGCAGTATTTT. The full variable domain, with the rest looked up from reference TRBV9 and TRBJ2-3, is DSGVTQTPKHLITATGQRVTLRCSPRSGDLSVYWYQQSLDQGLQFLIQYYNGEERAKGNILERFSAQQFPDLHSELNLSSLELGDSALYFCASTTLDRGDTQYFGPGTRLTVL.

In its sample, this clonotype was seen many times. The rearrangement uses TRBV3-1 and TRBJ2-7; D unresolved. This CDR3 spans 14 amino acids. Trimming cost V 0 bases and J 1 base, with 7 bases left between them. Germline CDR1 reads LGHDT; CDR2 reads YNNKEL (reference sequence). The CDR3 DNA is TGTGCCAGCAGCCAAGATTCCAGGTCCTACGAGCAGTACTTC. It is translated as CASSQDSRSYEQYF.

This clonotype came up a few times. The J gene is TRBJ2-3, the V gene TRBV6-2 or TRBV6-3; 10 nucleotides line up with TRBD2. V dropped 0 bases and J dropped 2; count of bases not matched to a gene: 2. Looked up from germline, CDR1 is MNHEY and CDR2 is SVGEGT. This CDR3 has 16 residues. The CDR3 loop is CASSYSGTSATDTQYF. The DNA of the CDR3 is TGTGCCAGCAGTTACTCCGGGACTAGCGCCACAGATACGCAGTATTTT.

The chain employs TRBV5-1 and TRBJ1-1, with D unresolved. Per the germline V gene, CDR1 is SGHRS and CDR2 is YFSETQ. Trimming stripped 0 bases from V and 5 bases from J, with 11 bases between. This CDR3 has 14 amino acids. CDR3 region: CASSLGARYTEAFF. Written as DNA, the CDR3 is TGCGCCAGCAGCTTGGGGGCGCGTTATACTGAAGCTTTCTTT. The entire variable domain, with the rest obtained from reference TRBV5-1 and TRBJ1-1, is as follows: KAGVTQTPRYLIKTRGQQVTLSCSPISGHRSVSWYQQTPGQGLQFLFEYFSETQRNKGNFPGRFSGRQFSNSRSEMNVSTLELGDSALYLCASSLGARYTEAFFGQGTRLTVV.

This clonotype occurred a few times. CDR3 loop: CASSQEATGVWDEQFF. The CDR3 DNA reads as TGCGCCAGCAGCCAAGAGGCCACGGGAGTATGGGATGAGCAGTTCTTC. V is TRBV4-1 and J is TRBJ2-1; possible D gene TRBD2, 6 bases. Germline lookup yields CDR1 MGHRA and CDR2 YSYEKL. V lost 0 bases and J lost 8, with 17 bases in between. The CDR3 is 16 amino acids.

Only a few counts were recorded for this clonotype. V and J are TRBV6-1 and TRBJ1-6, with no clear D. Germline V gene data show CDR1 as MNHNS and CDR2 as SASEGT. This CDR3 is built from 13 residues. V lost 3 bases and J lost 8, with 8 bases in between. This CDR3 reads CASSEPVDSPLHF. The CDR3 DNA follows: TGTGCCAGCAGTGAGCCAGTGGATTCACCCCTCCACTTT.

This clonotype was seen repeatedly, ten times or more. This rearrangement joins TRBV7-2 to TRBJ2-7; 10 bases agree with TRBD1. Germline CDR1 reads SGHTA; CDR2 reads FQGNSA. With V trimmed by 1 base and J by 4 bases, 7 bases remained unmatched. The CDR3 contains 16 residues. The CDR3 DNA sequence: TGTGCCAGCAGCTTAGACTCCGGGACAGGGGAATACGAGCAGTACTTC. Amino acid sequence: CASSLDSGTGEYEQYF. The entire variable domain, with the rest obtained from reference TRBV7-2 and TRBJ2-7, is as follows: GAGVSQSPSNKVTEKGKDVELRCDPISGHTALYWYRQSLGQGLEFLIYFQGNSAPDKSGLPSDRFSAERTGGSVSTLTIQRTQQEDSAVYLCASSLDSGTGEYEQYFGPGTRLTVT.

J is TRBJ1-1 and V is TRBV29-1; D is perhaps TRBD1 (5 bases). This CDR3 region has 14 residues. V was cut by 3 bases and J by 4 bases, with 15 bases left in between. CDR1 and CDR2 from the germline V gene are SQVTM and ANQGSEA. The CDR3 coding sequence is TGCAGCGTTGAGCCAGGGACTCTGGGCACTGAAGCTTTCTTT. This encodes CSVEPGTLGTEAFF.

This clonotype was detected many times. CDR3 sequence reads: CSARGRGAETQYF. The CDR3 DNA reads as TGCAGTGCTAGAGGGAGGGGGGCGGAGACCCAGTACTTC. This chain uses TRBV20-1 with TRBJ2-5; D possibly uses TRBD1 or TRBD2 (6 bases each). V dropped 1 base and J dropped 5 bases, with 11 bases sitting between them. CDR3 length: 13 residues. Germline-derived CDR1 and CDR2 are DFQATT and SNEGSKA (reference sequence).

Regarding this clonotype: A much larger clone sits a single nucleotide away, making a read error possible. The rearrangement links TRBV5-8 to TRBJ2-6; D unresolved. The CDR3 extends over 15 amino acids. V lost 5 bases to trimming and J lost 4 bases, with 13 bases between them. Per germline, CDR1 SGHTS and CDR2 YDEGEE. CDR3 coding DNA: TGTGCCAGCAGTTTAGGAAGGAAGGGGGCCAACGTCCTGACTTTC. This codes for CASSLGRKGANVLTF.

The chain has TRBV15 and TRBJ2-3; D gene ambiguous. In germline, CDR1 is LNHNV, CDR2 YYDKDF (reference sequence). Trimming pared 0 bases from V and 5 bases from J, leaving 6 bases between. This CDR3 has 13 residues. CDR3 in amino acids: CATSRDLEDTQYF. In DNA, the CDR3 is TGTGCCACCAGCAGAGATCTCGAAGATACGCAGTATTTT. Variable domain in full (rest from reference TRBV15 and TRBJ2-3): DAMVIQNPRYQVTQFGKPVTLSCSQTLNHNVMYWYQQKSSQAPKLLFHYYDKDFNNEADTPDNFQSRRPNTSFCFLDIRSPGLGDTAMYLCATSRDLEDTQYFGPGTRLTVL.

The table lists this clonotype with many counts. The chain carries TRBV28 and TRBJ2-4; tentative D call: TRBD2 (5 bases). Germline-derived CDR1 and CDR2 are MDHEN and SYDVKM. The length of the CDR3 is 15 residues. The ends were cut back, 3 bases at V and 8 bases at J, with 17 bases in the middle. This CDR3 is CASSLVEAGVYIQYF. CDR3 sequence (DNA): TGTGCCAGCAGTTTGGTGGAGGCAGGAGTGTACATTCAGTACTTC.

The chain combines TRBV20-1 with TRBJ1-5, with D possibly being TRBD1 (6 bases). From germline, CDR1 is DFQATT and CDR2 SNEGSKA (reference sequence). With 6 bases removed from V and 3 bases from J, the gap between germline ends came to 9 bases. This CDR3 region has 12 residues. The CDR3 loop reads CSAGQPNQPQHF. CDR3 bases: TGCAGTGCCGGACAGCCCAATCAGCCCCAGCATTTT.

The rearrangement joins TRBV12-3 or TRBV12-4 to TRBJ1-4; 10 positions agree with TRBD1. The length of the CDR3 is 14 residues. Losses at the gene ends were 5 bases for V and 8 bases for J; bases not matched to a gene: 5. Written as DNA, the CDR3 is TGTGCCAGCAGTCCGGGACAGGGGTACGAAAAACTGTTTTTT. Amino acids: CASSPGQGYEKLFF.

The V gene is TRBV12-3 or TRBV12-4, the J gene TRBJ2-6; TRBD1 matches at 7 bases. With 1 base clipped from V and 2 bases from J, the junction kept 8 bases outside the gene matches. The CDR3 totals 18 residues. Here the CDR3 reads CASSLGFETGTGANVLTF. CDR3 nucleotide sequence: TGTGCCAGCAGTTTAGGGTTCGAGACAGGGACTGGGGCCAACGTCCTGACTTTC.

The chain is built from TRBV6-5 and TRBJ2-7; tentatively, D is TRBD1 or TRBD2 (5 bases each). From germline, CDR1 is MNHEY and CDR2 SVGAGI. The CDR3 is 16 residues long. The V and J ends lost 2 bases and 7 bases respectively, with 21 bases between them. CDR3 in DNA: TGTGCCAGCAGTTACACTAGGGACCGTGGCTTGTGGGAGCAGTACTTC. Encoded protein: CASSYTRDRGLWEQYF.

The sample holds many counts of this clonotype. V usage is TRBV20-1 and J usage is TRBJ2-3; D is possibly TRBD1 (6 bases). The V end lost 6 bases, the J end lost 0 bases, and 13 bases lay between the germline ends. The CDR3 is made up of 14 amino acids. Per germline, CDR1 DFQATT and CDR2 SNEGSKA (reference sequence). The CDR3 DNA is TGCAGTGCGAAAAACAGGGTTAGCACAGATACGCAGTATTTT. Translation gives CSAKNRVSTDTQYF.

The rearrangement links TRBV20-1 to TRBJ1-1; the D gene is possibly TRBD1 (6 bases). V lost 3 bases, J lost 4 bases, and 15 bases lay in between. Germline CDR1 reads DFQATT; CDR2 reads SNEGSKA (reference sequence). This CDR3 is 14 amino acids long. The CDR3 protein is CSASRGEGGTEAFF. Written as DNA, the CDR3 is TGCAGTGCTAGTAGGGGGGAAGGGGGCACTGAAGCTTTCTTT.

The sample holds a few counts of this clonotype. The rearrangement uses TRBV10-3 and TRBJ2-7; D possibly uses TRBD1 or TRBD2 (5 bases each). Trimming took 3 bases from V and 7 from J, leaving 10 bases between them. CDR3 length: 12 amino acids. Germline V gene data show CDR1 as ENHRY and CDR2 as SYGVKD. CDR3 amino acids: CAISDGTGEQYF. DNA for the CDR3: TGTGCCATCAGTGACGGGACGGGGGAGCAGTACTTC.

The sample holds many counts of this clonotype. V usage is TRBV20-1 and J usage is TRBJ1-3; 9 bases match TRBD1. CDR1 DFQATT and CDR2 SNEGSKA come from the germline V gene (reference sequence). V lost 6 bases, J lost 2 bases, and 17 bases stayed unmatched. This CDR3 is 18 amino acids long. The CDR3 reads CSAVPRRGTGTTGNTIYF. CDR3 sequence (DNA): TGCAGTGCAGTACCGAGACGGGGGACAGGGACGACTGGAAACACCATATATTTT.

A single count supports this clonotype. The chain uses TRBV5-1 and TRBJ2-2; perhaps TRBD1 as D (7 bases). The CDR3 runs to 16 residues. Germline V gene sequence: CDR1 SGHRS, CDR2 YFSETQ. The V and J ends lost 4 bases and 3 bases respectively, with 16 bases between them. The CDR3: CASSPRGQPDTGELFF. In DNA form, the CDR3 reads TGCGCCAGCAGCCCGCGGGGACAGCCTGACACCGGGGAGCTGTTTTTT.

This clonotype was recorded many times. The rearrangement joins TRBV12-3 or TRBV12-4 to TRBJ2-2; D not certain. CDR3 size: 16 residues. The V end was cut by 6 bases, the J end by 0 bases, with 14 bases between. The CDR3 DNA reads as TGTGCCAGCAGCCCGATCAACCTCGCGAACACCGGGGAGCTGTTTTTT. Translation: CASSPINLANTGELFF.

This clonotype was recorded many times. V usage is TRBV24-1 and J usage is TRBJ2-3; D might be TRBD1 or TRBD2, each matching 5 bases. This CDR3 is 15 amino acids long. The germline V and J ends were trimmed by 5 bases and 0 bases, with 11 bases remaining between them. Germline-derived CDR1 and CDR2 are KGHDR and SFDVKD. This CDR3 is CATSASGLSTDTQYF. CDR3 sequence (DNA): TGTGCCACCAGTGCCTCGGGGCTCAGCACAGATACGCAGTATTTT.